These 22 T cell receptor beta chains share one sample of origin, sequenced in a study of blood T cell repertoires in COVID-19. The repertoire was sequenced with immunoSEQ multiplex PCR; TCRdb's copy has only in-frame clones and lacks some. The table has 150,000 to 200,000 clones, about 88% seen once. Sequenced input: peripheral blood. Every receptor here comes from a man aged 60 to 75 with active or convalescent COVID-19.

The CDR3 bases are TGTGCCAGCAGCTTAGATCGGGTCCCCAACACCGGGGAGCTGTTTTTT. Amino acids: CASSLDRVPNTGELFF. V and J are TRBV11-2 and TRBJ2-2; D remains ambiguous. The CDR3 has 16 amino acids. CDR1 SGHAT and CDR2 FQNNGV come from the germline V gene. Trimming removed 0 bases at V and 2 bases at J, with 10 bases between.

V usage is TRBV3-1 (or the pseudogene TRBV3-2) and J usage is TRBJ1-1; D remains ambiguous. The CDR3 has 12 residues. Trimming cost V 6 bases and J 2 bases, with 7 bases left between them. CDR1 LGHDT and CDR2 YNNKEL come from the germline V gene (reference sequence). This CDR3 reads CASSYINTEAFF. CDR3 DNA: TGTGCCAGCAGTTATATTAACACTGAAGCTTTCTTT.

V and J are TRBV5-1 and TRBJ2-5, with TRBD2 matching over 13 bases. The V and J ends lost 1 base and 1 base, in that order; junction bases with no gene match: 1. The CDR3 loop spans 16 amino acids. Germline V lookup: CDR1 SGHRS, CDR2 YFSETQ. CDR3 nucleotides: TGCGCCAGCAGCTTGAGACTAGCGGGGGGCCAAGAGACCCAGTACTTC. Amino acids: CASSLRLAGGQETQYF.

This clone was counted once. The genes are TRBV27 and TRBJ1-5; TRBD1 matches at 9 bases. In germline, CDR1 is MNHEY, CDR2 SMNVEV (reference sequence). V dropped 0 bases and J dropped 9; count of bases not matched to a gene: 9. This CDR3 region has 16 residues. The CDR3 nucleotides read TGTGCCAGCAGTTTATCGAGTTGGGACAGGGTTTCGCCCCAGCATTTT. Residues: CASSLSSWDRVSPQHF.

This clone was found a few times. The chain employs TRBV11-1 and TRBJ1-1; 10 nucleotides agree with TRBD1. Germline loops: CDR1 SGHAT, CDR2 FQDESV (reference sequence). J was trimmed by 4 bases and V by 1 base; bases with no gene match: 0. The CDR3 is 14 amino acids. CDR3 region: CASSLGQGATEAFF. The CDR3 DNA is TGTGCCAGCAGCTTAGGACAGGGGGCCACTGAAGCTTTCTTT. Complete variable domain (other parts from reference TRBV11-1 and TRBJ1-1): EAEVAQSPRYKITEKSQAVAFWCDPISGHATLYWYRQILGQGPELLVQFQDESVVDDSQLPKDRFSAERLKGVDSTLKIQPAELGDSAMYLCASSLGQGATEAFFGQGTRLTVV.

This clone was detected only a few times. CDR3 nucleotides: TGTGCCAGCAGTGAATCAGGGCGCAATCAGCCCCAGCATTTT. Translated, it gives CASSESGRNQPQHF. V and J are TRBV6-4 and TRBJ1-5; possibly TRBD1 for D (5 bases). CDR3 length: 14 residues. Germline V gives CDR1 MRHNA, CDR2 SNTAGT. V shed 3 bases and J shed 2 bases, with 8 bases lying between them.

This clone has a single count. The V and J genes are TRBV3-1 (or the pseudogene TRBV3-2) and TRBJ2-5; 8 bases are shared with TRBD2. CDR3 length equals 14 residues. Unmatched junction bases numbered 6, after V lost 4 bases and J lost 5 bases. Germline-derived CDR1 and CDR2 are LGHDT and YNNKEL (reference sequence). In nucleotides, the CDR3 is TGTGCCAGCAGCCTTTGGACGGGAGGGGAGACCCAGTACTTC. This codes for CASSLWTGGETQYF.

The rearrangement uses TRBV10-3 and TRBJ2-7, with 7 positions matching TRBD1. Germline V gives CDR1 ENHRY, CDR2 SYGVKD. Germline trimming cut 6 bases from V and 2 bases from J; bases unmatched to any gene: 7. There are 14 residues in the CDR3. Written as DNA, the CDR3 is TGTGCCATCAGAAAGGGACAGCGAGCCTACGAGCAGTACTTC. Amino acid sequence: CAIRKGQRAYEQYF.

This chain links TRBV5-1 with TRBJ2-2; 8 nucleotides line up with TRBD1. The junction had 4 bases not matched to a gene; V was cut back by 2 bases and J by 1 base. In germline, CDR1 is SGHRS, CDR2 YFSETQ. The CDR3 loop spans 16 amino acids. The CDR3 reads CASSFRGQVNTGELFF. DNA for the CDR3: TGCGCCAGCAGCTTTAGGGGACAGGTGAACACCGGGGAGCTGTTTTTT.

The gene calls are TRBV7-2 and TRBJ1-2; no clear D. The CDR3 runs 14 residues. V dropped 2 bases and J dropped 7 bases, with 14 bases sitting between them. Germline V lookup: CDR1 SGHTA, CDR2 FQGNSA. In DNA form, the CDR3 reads TGTGCCAGCAGCTTAAGTCGGGGAGCAGCTGGCTACACCTTC. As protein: CASSLSRGAAGYTF. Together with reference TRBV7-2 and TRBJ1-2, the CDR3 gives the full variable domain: GAGVSQSPSNKVTEKGKDVELRCDPISGHTALYWYRQSLGQGLEFLIYFQGNSAPDKSGLPSDRFSAERTGGSVSTLTIQRTQQEDSAVYLCASSLSRGAAGYTFGSGTRLTVV.

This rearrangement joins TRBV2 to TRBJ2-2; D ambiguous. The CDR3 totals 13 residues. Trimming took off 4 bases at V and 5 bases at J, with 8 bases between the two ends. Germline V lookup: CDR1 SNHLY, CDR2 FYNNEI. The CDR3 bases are TGTGCCAGCAGTGCTACCATAACCGGGGAGCTGTTTTTT. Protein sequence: CASSATITGELFF.

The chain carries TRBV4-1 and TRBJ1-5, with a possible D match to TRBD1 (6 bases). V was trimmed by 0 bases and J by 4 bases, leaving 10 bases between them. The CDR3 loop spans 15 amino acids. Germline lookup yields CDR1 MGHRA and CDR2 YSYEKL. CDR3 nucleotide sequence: TGCGCCAGCAGCCAAGATTTCACAGGGAATCAGCCCCAGCATTTT. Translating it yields CASSQDFTGNQPQHF.

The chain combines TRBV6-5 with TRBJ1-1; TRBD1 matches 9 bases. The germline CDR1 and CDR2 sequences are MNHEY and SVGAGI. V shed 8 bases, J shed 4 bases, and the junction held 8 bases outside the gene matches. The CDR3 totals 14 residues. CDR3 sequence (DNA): TGTGCCAGCTCCTGGACAGGGGCTAGCACTGAAGCTTTCTTT. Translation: CASSWTGASTEAFF.

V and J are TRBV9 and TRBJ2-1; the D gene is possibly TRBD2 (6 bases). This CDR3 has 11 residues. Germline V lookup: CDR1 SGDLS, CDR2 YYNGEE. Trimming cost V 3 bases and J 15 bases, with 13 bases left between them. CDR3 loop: CASSDGLPPFF. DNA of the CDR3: TGTGCCAGCAGCGACGGACTACCCCCGTTCTTC.

CDR3 sequence: CASSQGGGYGSPLHF. CDR3 in DNA: TGTGCCAGCAGCCAAGGCGGGGGGTATGGTTCACCCCTCCACTTT. The V gene is TRBV3-1 (or the pseudogene TRBV3-2), the J gene TRBJ1-6, with D tentatively TRBD1 (5 bases). V dropped 1 base and J dropped 9 bases, with 13 bases sitting between them. The CDR3 contains 15 residues. CDR1 is LGHDT, CDR2 YNNKEL, per germline (reference sequence).

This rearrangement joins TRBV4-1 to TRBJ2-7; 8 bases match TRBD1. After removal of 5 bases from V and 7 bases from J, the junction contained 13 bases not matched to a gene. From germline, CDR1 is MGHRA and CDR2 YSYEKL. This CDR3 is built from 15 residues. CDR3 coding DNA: TGCGCCAGCAGCGGACAGGGCCTTTATAATCAAGAGCAGTACTTC. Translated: CASSGQGLYNQEQYF.

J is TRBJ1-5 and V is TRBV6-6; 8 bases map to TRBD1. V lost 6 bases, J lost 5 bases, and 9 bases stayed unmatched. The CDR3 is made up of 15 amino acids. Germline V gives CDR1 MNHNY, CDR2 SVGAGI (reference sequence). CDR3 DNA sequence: TGTGCCAGCAGCTCATCCGGGACAGGCTATCAGCCCCAGCATTTT. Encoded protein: CASSSSGTGYQPQHF.

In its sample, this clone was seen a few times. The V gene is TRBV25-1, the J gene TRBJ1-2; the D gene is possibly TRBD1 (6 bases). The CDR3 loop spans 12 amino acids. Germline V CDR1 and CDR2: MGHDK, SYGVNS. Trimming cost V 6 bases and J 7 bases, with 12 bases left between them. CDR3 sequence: CASSPRGGGYTF. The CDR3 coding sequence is TGTGCCAGCAGCCCAAGGGGGGGTGGCTACACCTTC.

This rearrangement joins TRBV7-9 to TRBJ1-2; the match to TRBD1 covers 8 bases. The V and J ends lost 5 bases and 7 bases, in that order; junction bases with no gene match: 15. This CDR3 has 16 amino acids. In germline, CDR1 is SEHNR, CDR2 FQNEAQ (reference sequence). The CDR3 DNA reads TGTGCCAGCAGCCTACTACGCCGGACAGGGATCGGTGGCTACACCTTC. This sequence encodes CASSLLRRTGIGGYTF. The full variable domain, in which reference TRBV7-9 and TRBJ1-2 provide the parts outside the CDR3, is DTGVSQNPRHKITKRGQNVTFRCDPISEHNRLYWYRQTLGQGPEFLTYFQNEAQLEKSRLLSDRFSAERPKGSFSTLEIQRTEQGDSAMYLCASSLLRRTGIGGYTFGSGTRLTVV.

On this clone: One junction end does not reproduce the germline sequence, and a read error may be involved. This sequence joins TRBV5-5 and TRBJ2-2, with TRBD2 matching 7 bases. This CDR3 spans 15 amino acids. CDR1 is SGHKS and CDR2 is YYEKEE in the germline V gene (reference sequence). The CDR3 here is CASSLALAKTGELFF. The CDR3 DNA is TGTGCCAGCAGCCTGGCACTAGCGAAAACCGGGGAGCTGTTTTTT.

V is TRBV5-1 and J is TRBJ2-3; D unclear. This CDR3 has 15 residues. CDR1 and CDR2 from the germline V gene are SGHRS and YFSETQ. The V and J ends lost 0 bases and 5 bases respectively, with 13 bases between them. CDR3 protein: CASSLAASIGDTQYF. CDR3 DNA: TGCGCCAGCAGCTTGGCTGCTAGTATAGGAGATACGCAGTATTTT.

The CDR3 DNA is TGTGCCAGCAGCCCTTTCCGAGGGGGCGCCACGCAGCCCCAGCATTTT. Residues: CASSPFRGGATQPQHF. The chain employs TRBV27 and TRBJ1-5, with TRBD1 matching 7 bases. After removal of 6 bases from V and 7 bases from J, the junction contained 15 bases not matched to a gene. Looked up from germline, CDR1 is MNHEY and CDR2 is SMNVEV (reference sequence). There are 16 residues in the CDR3.